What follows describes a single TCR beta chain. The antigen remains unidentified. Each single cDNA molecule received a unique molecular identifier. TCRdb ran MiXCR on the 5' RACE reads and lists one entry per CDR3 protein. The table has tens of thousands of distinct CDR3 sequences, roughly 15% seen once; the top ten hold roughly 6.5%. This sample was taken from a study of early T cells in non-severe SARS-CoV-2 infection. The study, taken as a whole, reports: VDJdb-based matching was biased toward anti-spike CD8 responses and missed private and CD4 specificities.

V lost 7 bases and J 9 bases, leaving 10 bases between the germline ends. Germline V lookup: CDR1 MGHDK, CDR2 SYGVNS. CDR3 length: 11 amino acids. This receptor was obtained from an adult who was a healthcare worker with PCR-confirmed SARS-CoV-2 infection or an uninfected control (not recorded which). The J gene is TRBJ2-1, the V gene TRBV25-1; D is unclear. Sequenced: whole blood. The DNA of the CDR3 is TGTGCCAGCATCCTGGGCGGTGAGCAGTTCTTC. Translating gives CASILGGEQFF.